This entry features one T cell receptor (beta chain) sequence. The CDR3 is 15 amino acids. Per germline, CDR1 SGHRS and CDR2 YFSETQ. The V and J ends lost 4 bases and 2 bases respectively, with 10 bases between them. The data stem from a study of shared clonotypes between healthy human individuals. Study context: The donors, a couple of women and a few men, were aged 18 to 49.

The DNA input per sorted-subset replicate PCR was approximately 210 ng, corresponding to around 30,000 T cell genomes. The table came from immunoSEQ multiplex PCR; TCRdb's copy has only in-frame clones and leaves some out. Of 2 million to 2.5 million clones in the sample, 90% to 97% were seen once. The chain couples TRBV5-1 to TRBJ2-6; D unresolved. This TCR was sampled from a man younger than 35 in good health. The sample taken for sequencing was naive CD4+ T cells sorted from blood. The subset here: CD45RA+ positively selected. The CDR3 nucleotides read TGCGCCAGCAGCGTTAACAGTGCTGGGGCCAACGTCCTGACTTTC. It specifies CASSVNSAGANVLTF.